The T cell receptor (beta chain) described here comes from a study of blood T cells in healthy people across ages. V gave up 3 bases and J gave up 5 bases, with 11 bases separating them. Germline assignment: CDR1 LGHDT and CDR2 YNNKEL (reference sequence). The CDR3 is 14 residues long. The sample holds a few counts of this clonotype. As yet, its antigen is unknown. PCR was performed a second time for 7 to 11 cycles using a sample-barcoded 5' primer and a J-beta primer mix. TCRdb ran MiXCR on the 5' RACE reads and lists one entry per CDR3 protein. The sample includes about 780,000 distinct CDR3 sequences, around 25% seen only once; the top ten take 3%. Study observations and caveats: Nothing was known about donor CMV status, and this possibly confounded expanded clonotype changes. Roughly linear declines in TCR beta diversity per million T cells occurred with age.

Isolated PBMCs totaled at least 6 million in each sample. Another study also made use of these data, one on T cells of mothers and their children. That work contributes: Pairs that are related and pairs that are unrelated have TCR recombination output shaped similarly by thymic selection.

The sequenced sample was blood. The chain joins TRBV3-1 to TRBJ2-1; no reliable D call. This receptor was identified in a boy aged 5-17 years in good health. DNA of the CDR3: TGTGCCAGCAGCCACCTCGACGTGAACAATGAGCAGTTCTTC. The encoded protein is CASSHLDVNNEQFF.